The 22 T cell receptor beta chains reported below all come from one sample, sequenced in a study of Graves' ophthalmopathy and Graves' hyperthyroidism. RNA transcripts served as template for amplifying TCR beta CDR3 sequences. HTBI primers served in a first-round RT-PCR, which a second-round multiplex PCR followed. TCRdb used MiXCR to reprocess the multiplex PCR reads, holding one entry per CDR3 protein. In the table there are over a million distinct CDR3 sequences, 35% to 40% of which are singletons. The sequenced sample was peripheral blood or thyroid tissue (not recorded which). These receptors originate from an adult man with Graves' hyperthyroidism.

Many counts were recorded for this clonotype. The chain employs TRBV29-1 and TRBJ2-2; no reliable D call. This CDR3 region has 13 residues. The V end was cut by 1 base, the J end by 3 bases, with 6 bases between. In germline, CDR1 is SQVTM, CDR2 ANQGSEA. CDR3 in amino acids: CSVEGADTGELFF. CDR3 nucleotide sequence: TGCAGCGTTGAAGGGGCCGACACCGGGGAGCTGTTTTTT.

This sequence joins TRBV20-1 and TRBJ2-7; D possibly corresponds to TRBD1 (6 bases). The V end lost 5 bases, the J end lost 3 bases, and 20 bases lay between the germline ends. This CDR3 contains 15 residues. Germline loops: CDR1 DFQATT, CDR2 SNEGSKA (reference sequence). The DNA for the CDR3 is TGCAGTGCTCGTCCCGGGGCAGGGGCCAACTACGAGCAGTACTTC. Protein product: CSARPGAGANYEQYF.

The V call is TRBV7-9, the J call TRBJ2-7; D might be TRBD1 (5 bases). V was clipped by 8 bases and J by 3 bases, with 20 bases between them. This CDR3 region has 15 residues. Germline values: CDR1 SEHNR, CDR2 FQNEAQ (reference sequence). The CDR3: CASSPQTAFGYEQYF. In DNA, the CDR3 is TGTGCCAGCTCACCACAGACAGCCTTCGGCTACGAGCAGTACTTC.

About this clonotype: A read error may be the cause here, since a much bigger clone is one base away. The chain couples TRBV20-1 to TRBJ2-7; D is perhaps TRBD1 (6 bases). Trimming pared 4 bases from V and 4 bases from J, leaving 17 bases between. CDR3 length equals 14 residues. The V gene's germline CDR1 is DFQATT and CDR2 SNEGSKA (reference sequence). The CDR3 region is CSATGTRGKYEQYF. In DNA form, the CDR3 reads TGCAGTGCTACCGGGACAAGGGGAAAATACGAGCAGTACTTC.

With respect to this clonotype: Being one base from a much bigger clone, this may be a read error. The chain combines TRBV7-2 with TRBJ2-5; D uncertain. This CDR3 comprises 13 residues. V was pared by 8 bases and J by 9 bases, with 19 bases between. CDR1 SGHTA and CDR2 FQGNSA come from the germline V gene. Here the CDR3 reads CASGQDLEKSQYF. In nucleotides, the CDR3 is TGTGCCAGCGGCCAGGACCTAGAAAAGTCCCAGTACTTC.

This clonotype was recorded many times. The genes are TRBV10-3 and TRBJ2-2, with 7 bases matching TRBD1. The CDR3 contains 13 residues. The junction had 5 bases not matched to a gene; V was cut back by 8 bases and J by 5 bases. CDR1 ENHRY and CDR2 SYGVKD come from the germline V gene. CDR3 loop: CAILAGGTGELFF. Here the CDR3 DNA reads TGTGCCATCTTGGCAGGGGGAACCGGGGAGCTGTTTTTT.

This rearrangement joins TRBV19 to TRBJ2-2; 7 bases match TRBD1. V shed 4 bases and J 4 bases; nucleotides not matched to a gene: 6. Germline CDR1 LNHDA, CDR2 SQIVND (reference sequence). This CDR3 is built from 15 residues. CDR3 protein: CASSTPTGSTGELFF. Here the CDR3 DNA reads TGTGCCAGTAGTACTCCGACAGGGAGCACCGGGGAGCTGTTTTTT. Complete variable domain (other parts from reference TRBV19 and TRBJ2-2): DGGITQSPKYLFRKEGQNVTLSCEQNLNHDAMYWYRQDPGQGLRLIYYSQIVNDFQKGDIAEGYSVSREKKESFPLTVTSAQKNPTAFYLCASSTPTGSTGELFFGEGSRLTVL.

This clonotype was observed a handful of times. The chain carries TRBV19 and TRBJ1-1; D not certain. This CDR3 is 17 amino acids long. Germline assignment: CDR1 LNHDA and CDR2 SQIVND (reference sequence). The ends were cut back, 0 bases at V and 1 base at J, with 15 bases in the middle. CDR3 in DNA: TGTGCCAGTAGTATAGACCGTGAGAGGGCAGCGAACACTGAAGCTTTCTTT. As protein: CASSIDRERAANTEAFF.

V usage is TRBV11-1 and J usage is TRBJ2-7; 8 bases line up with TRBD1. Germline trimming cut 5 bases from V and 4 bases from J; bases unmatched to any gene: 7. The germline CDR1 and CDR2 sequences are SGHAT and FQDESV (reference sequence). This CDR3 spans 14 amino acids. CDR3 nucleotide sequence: TGTGCCAGCAGCAAAGGGACAGGCGAGTACGAGCAGTACTTC. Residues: CASSKGTGEYEQYF.

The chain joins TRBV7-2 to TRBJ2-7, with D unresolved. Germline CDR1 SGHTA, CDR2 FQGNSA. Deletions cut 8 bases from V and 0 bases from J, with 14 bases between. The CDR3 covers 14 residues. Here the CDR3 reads CASLNSGNSYEQYF. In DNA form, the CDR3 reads TGTGCCAGCCTAAATTCGGGCAACTCCTACGAGCAGTACTTC.

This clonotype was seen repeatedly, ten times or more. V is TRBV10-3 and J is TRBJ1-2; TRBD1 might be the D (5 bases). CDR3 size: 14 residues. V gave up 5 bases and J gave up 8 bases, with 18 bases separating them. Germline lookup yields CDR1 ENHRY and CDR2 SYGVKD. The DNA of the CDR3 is TGTGCCATCAGTCCGGAGGGACGCCCTAGGGGCTACACCTTC. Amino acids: CAISPEGRPRGYTF.

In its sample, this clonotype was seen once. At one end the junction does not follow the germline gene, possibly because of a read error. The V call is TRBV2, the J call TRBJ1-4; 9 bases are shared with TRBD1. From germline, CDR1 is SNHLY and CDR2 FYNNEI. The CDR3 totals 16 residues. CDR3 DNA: TGTGCCAGCAGCCCCTGGGAGGGGGGGGACAGGGAAAAATCCGAGTTT. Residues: CASSPWEGGDREKSEF.

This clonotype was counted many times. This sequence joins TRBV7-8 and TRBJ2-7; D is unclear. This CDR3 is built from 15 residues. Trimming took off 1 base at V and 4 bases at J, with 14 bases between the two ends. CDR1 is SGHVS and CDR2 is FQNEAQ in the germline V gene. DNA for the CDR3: TGTGCCAGCAGCTTAGTCCGGCCACTCGGTTACGAGCAGTACTTC. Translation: CASSLVRPLGYEQYF.

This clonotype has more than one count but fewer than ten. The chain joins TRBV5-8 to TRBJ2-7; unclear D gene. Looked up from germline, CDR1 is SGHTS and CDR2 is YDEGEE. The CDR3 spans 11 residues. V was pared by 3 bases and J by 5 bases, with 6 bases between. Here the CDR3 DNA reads TGTGCCAGCAGCTATGCCCACGAGCAGTACTTC. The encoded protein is CASSYAHEQYF.

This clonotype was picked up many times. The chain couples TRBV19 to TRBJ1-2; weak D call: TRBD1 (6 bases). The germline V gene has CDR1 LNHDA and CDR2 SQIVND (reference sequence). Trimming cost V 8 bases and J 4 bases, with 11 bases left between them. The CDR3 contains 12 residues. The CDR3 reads CASAETGYGYTF. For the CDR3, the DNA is TGTGCCAGTGCGGAGACAGGCTATGGCTACACCTTC.

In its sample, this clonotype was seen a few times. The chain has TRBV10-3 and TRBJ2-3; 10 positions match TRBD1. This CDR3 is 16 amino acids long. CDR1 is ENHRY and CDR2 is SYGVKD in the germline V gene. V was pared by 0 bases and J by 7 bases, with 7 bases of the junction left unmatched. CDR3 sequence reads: CAISESETGGTNTQYF. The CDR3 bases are TGTGCCATCAGTGAGTCAGAGACAGGGGGCACGAATACGCAGTATTTT.

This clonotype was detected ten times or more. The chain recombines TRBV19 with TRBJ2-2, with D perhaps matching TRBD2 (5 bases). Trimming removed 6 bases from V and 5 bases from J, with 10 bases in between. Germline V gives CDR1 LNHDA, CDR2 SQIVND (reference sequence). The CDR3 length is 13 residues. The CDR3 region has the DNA TGTGCCAGTAGATTCGGGAATACCGGGGAGCTGTTTTTT. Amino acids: CASRFGNTGELFF.

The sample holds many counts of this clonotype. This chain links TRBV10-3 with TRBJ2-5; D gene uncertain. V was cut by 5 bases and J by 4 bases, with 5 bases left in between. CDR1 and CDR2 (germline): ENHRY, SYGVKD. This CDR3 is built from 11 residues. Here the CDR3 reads CAISSRETQYF. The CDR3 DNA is TGTGCCATCAGTTCTAGAGAGACCCAGTACTTC.

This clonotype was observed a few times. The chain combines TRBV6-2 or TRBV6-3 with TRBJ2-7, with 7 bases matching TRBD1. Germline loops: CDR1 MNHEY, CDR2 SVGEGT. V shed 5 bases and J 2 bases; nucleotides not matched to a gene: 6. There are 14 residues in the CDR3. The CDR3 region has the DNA TGTGCCAGCAGTAAGGGACAGAACACCTACGAGCAGTACTTC. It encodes CASSKGQNTYEQYF.

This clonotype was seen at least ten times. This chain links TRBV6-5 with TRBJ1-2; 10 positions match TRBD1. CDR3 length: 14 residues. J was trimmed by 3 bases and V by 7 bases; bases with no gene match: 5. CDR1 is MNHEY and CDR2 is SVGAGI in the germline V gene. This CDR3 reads CASNPGQGYYGYTF. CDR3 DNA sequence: TGTGCCAGCAATCCGGGACAGGGGTACTATGGCTACACCTTC.

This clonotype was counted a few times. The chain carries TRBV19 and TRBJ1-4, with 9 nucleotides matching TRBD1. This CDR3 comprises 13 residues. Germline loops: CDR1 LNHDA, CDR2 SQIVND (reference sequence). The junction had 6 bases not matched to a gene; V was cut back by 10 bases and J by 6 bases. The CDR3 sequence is CATQGQGYEKLFF. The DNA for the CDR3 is TGTGCCACACAGGGACAGGGCTATGAAAAACTGTTTTTT.

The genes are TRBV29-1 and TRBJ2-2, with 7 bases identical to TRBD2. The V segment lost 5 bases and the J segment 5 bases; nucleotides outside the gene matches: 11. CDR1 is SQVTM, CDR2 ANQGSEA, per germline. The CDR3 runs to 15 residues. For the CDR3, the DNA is TGCAGCGTTTGGGGAGGGGCAGGTTCAACCGGGGAGCTGTTTTTT. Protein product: CSVWGGAGSTGELFF.